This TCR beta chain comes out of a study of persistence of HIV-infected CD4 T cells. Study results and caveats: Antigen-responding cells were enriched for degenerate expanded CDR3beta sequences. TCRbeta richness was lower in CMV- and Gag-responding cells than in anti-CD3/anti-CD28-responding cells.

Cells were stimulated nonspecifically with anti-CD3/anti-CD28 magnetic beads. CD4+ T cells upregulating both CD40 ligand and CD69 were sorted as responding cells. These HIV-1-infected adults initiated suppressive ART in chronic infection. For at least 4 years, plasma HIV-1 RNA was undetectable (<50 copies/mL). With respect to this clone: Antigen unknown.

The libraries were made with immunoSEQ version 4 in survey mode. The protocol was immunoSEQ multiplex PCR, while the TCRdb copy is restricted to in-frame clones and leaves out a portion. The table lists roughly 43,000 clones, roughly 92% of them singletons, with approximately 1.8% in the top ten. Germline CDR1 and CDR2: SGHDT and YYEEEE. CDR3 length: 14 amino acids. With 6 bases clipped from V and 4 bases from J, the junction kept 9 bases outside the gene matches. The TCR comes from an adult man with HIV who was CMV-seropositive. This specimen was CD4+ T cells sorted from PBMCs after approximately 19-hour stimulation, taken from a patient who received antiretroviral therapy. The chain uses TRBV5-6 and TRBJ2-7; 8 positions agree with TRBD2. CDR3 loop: CASTTSGLTYEQYF. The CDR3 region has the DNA TGTGCCAGCACAACTAGCGGACTCACGTACGAGCAGTACTTC.